The TCR beta chain described here comes from a study of metastatic and nonmetastatic thyroid tumors. Across the whole study: Both malignant and benign thyroid patients supplied peripheral blood and tumor or nodule tissue samples, across which the repertoires of these patients were then compared.

All patients were untreated before thyroid surgery. MiXCR was used by TCRdb to re-call the PCR reads. The sample has about 32,000 clones; roughly 7.1% are singletons. The receptor's source is a female donor with papillary thyroid cancer or a benign thyroid nodule (not recorded which). Some clones in this sample may be carry-over from other donors' samples. Sequencing was carried out using blood.

The CDR3 region has the DNA TGTGCCAGCGGTACAGGGGTGGACAATGAAGCTTTCTTT. Translated, it gives CASGTGVDNEAFF. The gene calls are TRBV2 and TRBJ1-1, with TRBD1 matching over 7 bases. Trimming cost V 8 bases and J 7 bases; bases outside gene matches: 10. In germline, CDR1 is SNHLY, CDR2 FYNNEI. CDR3 length: 13 amino acids.